The rows below give T cell receptor beta chains drawn from one sample of a study of blood T cell repertoires in COVID-19. Repertoires were generated with immunoSEQ multiplex PCR, while TCRdb's copy carries only in-frame clones and drops some. In the table there are about 500,000 clones, approximately 91% of which are singletons. The sequencing input was peripheral blood. All receptors come from a woman in her forties or fifties with COVID-19, enrolled during active disease. CDR3s include the opening cysteine and the closing phenylalanine or tryptophan. The order of the fields is J gene, D gene, CDR3 length, V gene, clone size, CDR3 protein, CDR3 DNA. D genes are given only for firm matches. The listing skips clone size in some rows; elsewhere it reads once, few, many or a size class.

J: TRBJ1-3; D: TRBD1; length: 17; V: TRBV27; size: NA; CDR3: CASSLYGTGGGGNTIYF; DNA: TGTGCCAGCAGTTTGTACGGGACAGGGGGTGGCGGAAACACCATATATTTT
J: TRBJ1-5; D: NA; length: 13; V: TRBV14; size: NA; CDR3: CASSSGGNQPQHF; DNA: TGTGCCAGCAGCAGCGGCGGGAATCAGCCCCAGCATTTT
J: TRBJ2-5; D: TRBD2; length: 18; V: TRBV10-3; size: NA; CDR3: CAISDGLAGASRQETQYF; DNA: TGTGCCATCAGTGATGGACTAGCGGGGGCTAGCCGGCAAGAGACCCAGTACTTC
J: TRBJ1-4; D: NA; length: 11; V: TRBV5-4; size: NA; CDR3: CASSAGGKLFF; DNA: TGTGCCAGCAGCGCGGGGGGAAAACTGTTTTTT
J: TRBJ1-1; D: NA; length: 14; V: TRBV12-5; size: NA; CDR3: CASALGGTNTEAFF; DNA: TGTGCTAGTGCCCTGGGGGGTACGAACACTGAAGCTTTCTTT
J: TRBJ1-1; D: NA; length: 13; V: TRBV6-4; size: NA; CDR3: CASSQDRNTEAFF; DNA: TGTGCCAGCAGTCAGGACAGGAACACTGAAGCTTTCTTT
J: TRBJ1-1; D: NA; length: 13; V: TRBV19; size: few; CDR3: CASSSLLGTEAFF; DNA: TGTGCCAGTAGTAGTTTGCTCGGGACTGAAGCTTTCTTT
J: TRBJ1-6; D: TRBD1; length: 13; V: TRBV29-1; size: NA; CDR3: CSVGQGGNSPLHF; DNA: TGCAGCGTCGGACAGGGGGGTAATTCACCCCTCCACTTT
J: TRBJ2-7; D: NA; length: 13; V: TRBV10-3; size: once; CDR3: CAIRGQLGDEQYF; DNA: TGTGCCATCAGAGGACAGCTGGGCGACGAGCAGTACTTC
J: TRBJ2-5; D: TRBD1; length: 14; V: TRBV7-9; size: NA; CDR3: CASSGTVLQETQYF; DNA: TGTGCCAGCAGCGGGACAGTCCTCCAAGAGACCCAGTACTTC
J: TRBJ2-2; D: TRBD1; length: 14; V: TRBV5-1; size: NA; CDR3: CASSKGAWAGELFF; DNA: TGCGCCAGCAGCAAGGGGGCGTGGGCCGGGGAGCTGTTTTTT
J: TRBJ2-7; D: NA; length: 16; V: TRBV5-6; size: NA; CDR3: CASSLGVRGSSYEQYF; DNA: TGTGCCAGCAGCTTAGGTGTGCGGGGTTCCTCCTACGAGCAGTACTTC
J: TRBJ1-3; D: NA; length: 14; V: TRBV19; size: few; CDR3: CASSLQGTGNTIYF; DNA: TGTGCCAGTAGTCTGCAGGGTACGGGAAACACCATATATTTT
J: TRBJ1-2; D: NA; length: 11; V: TRBV24-1; size: NA; CDR3: CATSDFDGYTF; DNA: TGTGCCACCAGTGATTTCGATGGCTACACCTTC
J: TRBJ2-7; D: NA; length: 16; V: TRBV19; size: NA; CDR3: CASSIESGVAIGEQYF; DNA: TGTGCCAGTAGTATAGAGTCGGGGGTAGCGATCGGCGAGCAGTACTTC
J: TRBJ2-7; D: NA; length: 12; V: TRBV3-1/TRBV3-2; size: NA; CDR3: CASSRQNNEQYF; DNA: TGTGCCAGCAGTCGTCAGAACAACGAGCAGTACTTC
J: TRBJ1-5; D: NA; length: 13; V: TRBV2; size: NA; CDR3: CAINLQGEGPQHF; DNA: TGTGCCATCAACTTACAGGGTGAGGGGCCCCAGCATTTT
J: TRBJ2-5; D: NA; length: 11; V: TRBV11-2; size: NA; CDR3: CASSPQETQYF; DNA: TGTGCCAGCAGCCCACAAGAGACCCAGTACTTC
J: TRBJ1-4; D: NA; length: 13; V: TRBV6-5; size: NA; CDR3: CASTNPNLEKLFF; DNA: TGTGCCAGCACCAACCCTAATCTTGAAAAACTGTTTTTT
J: TRBJ2-7; D: TRBD1; length: 14; V: TRBV6-6; size: NA; CDR3: CASSYRDRAYEQYF; DNA: TGTGCCAGCAGCTACCGGGACAGGGCCTACGAGCAGTACTTC
J: TRBJ1-5; D: NA; length: 14; V: TRBV2; size: NA; CDR3: CASSEVAGNQPQHF; DNA: TGTGCCAGCAGTGAAGTAGCGGGCAATCAGCCCCAGCATTTT
J: TRBJ2-2; D: TRBD1; length: 16; V: TRBV5-1; size: NA; CDR3: CASSSGQPANTGELFF; DNA: TGCGCCAGCAGCTCGGGACAGCCCGCGAACACCGGGGAGCTGTTTTTT
J: TRBJ1-1; D: TRBD1; length: 14; V: TRBV6-5; size: once; CDR3: CASGRQGENTEAFF; DNA: TGTGCCAGCGGCAGACAGGGGGAGAACACTGAAGCTTTCTTT
J: TRBJ1-5; D: TRBD1; length: 16; V: TRBV6-6; size: NA; CDR3: CASSSLGQGAGQPQHF; DNA: TGTGCCAGCAGTTCCCTCGGACAGGGCGCGGGGCAGCCCCAGCATTTT
J: TRBJ1-4; D: NA; length: 15; V: TRBV7-9; size: NA; CDR3: CASSLGGGLNEKLFF; DNA: TGTGCCAGCAGCTTAGGCGGCGGCCTTAATGAAAAACTGTTTTTT
J: TRBJ2-7; D: TRBD1; length: 11; V: TRBV6-5; size: NA; CDR3: CASRQGREQYF; DNA: TGTGCCTCCAGACAGGGGAGGGAGCAGTACTTC
J: TRBJ2-1; D: TRBD1; length: 12; V: TRBV2; size: NA; CDR3: CASRKQGDEQFF; DNA: TGTGCCAGCAGAAAACAGGGGGATGAGCAGTTCTTC
J: TRBJ2-3; D: NA; length: 14; V: TRBV13; size: NA; CDR3: CASSTRARTDTQYF; DNA: TGTGCCAGCAGCACGCGGGCCCGCACAGATACGCAGTATTTT
J: TRBJ1-2; D: NA; length: 13; V: TRBV18; size: NA; CDR3: CASSPEGVYGYTF; DNA: TGTGCCAGCTCACCTGAGGGAGTCTATGGCTACACCTTC
J: TRBJ1-2; D: NA; length: 15; V: TRBV6-5; size: NA; CDR3: CASSYLSGLGYGYTF; DNA: TGTGCCAGCAGTTACTTATCAGGTTTGGGCTATGGCTACACCTTC
J: TRBJ1-6; D: NA; length: 11; V: TRBV6-5; size: NA; CDR3: CASKRSEALHF; DNA: TGTGCCAGCAAACGGTCGGAGGCCCTCCACTTT
J: TRBJ2-3; D: TRBD2; length: 16; V: TRBV6-2/TRBV6-3; size: once; CDR3: CASSRGLAGGTDTQYF; DNA: TGTGCCAGCAGCCGGGGACTAGCGGGGGGCACAGATACGCAGTATTTT
J: TRBJ2-1; D: TRBD2; length: 15; V: TRBV9; size: once; CDR3: CASSVSRGGRDEQFF; DNA: TGTGCCAGCAGCGTATCACGGGGGGGCCGGGATGAGCAGTTCTTC
J: TRBJ1-4; D: TRBD1; length: 13; V: TRBV10-2; size: NA; CDR3: CASSDRGGEKLFF; DNA: TGCGCCAGCAGCGACAGGGGAGGGGAAAAACTGTTTTTT
J: TRBJ1-3; D: NA; length: 13; V: TRBV6-5; size: NA; CDR3: CASARSSGNTIYF; DNA: TGTGCCAGCGCCAGATCATCTGGAAACACCATATATTTT
J: TRBJ2-5; D: NA; length: 11; V: TRBV3-1/TRBV3-2; size: once; CDR3: CASSNLETQYF; DNA: TGTGCCAGCAGCAACTTAGAGACCCAGTACTTC
J: TRBJ2-5; D: NA; length: 15; V: TRBV27; size: once; CDR3: CASSPGTLFQETQYF; DNA: TGTGCCAGCAGTCCCGGGACACTCTTCCAAGAGACCCAGTACTTC
J: TRBJ1-1; D: NA; length: 15; V: TRBV2; size: NA; CDR3: CASSEEQVVNTEAFF; DNA: TGTGCCAGCAGTGAAGAACAGGTTGTGAACACTGAAGCTTTCTTT
J: TRBJ2-6; D: NA; length: 16; V: TRBV27; size: NA; CDR3: CASSPTRIAGANVLTF; DNA: TGTGCCAGCAGTCCGACTAGAATAGCTGGGGCCAACGTCCTGACTTTC
J: TRBJ1-1; D: NA; length: 13; V: TRBV7-3; size: NA; CDR3: CASSLQGNTEAFF; DNA: TGTGCCAGCAGCCTACAGGGGAACACTGAAGCTTTCTTT
J: TRBJ1-5; D: NA; length: 14; V: TRBV15; size: NA; CDR3: CATSRDLGGQPQHF; DNA: TGTGCCACCAGCAGAGATCTGGGGGGGCAGCCCCAGCATTTT
J: TRBJ1-6; D: TRBD1; length: 17; V: TRBV6-2/TRBV6-3; size: NA; CDR3: CASSHPSRDRVDSPLHF; DNA: TGTGCCAGCAGCCACCCGTCGAGGGACAGGGTGGATTCACCCCTCCACTTT
J: TRBJ2-4; D: NA; length: 13; V: TRBV4-2; size: NA; CDR3: CASSQVKEDIQYF; DNA: TGTGCCAGCAGCCAAGTCAAGGAGGACATTCAGTACTTC
J: TRBJ1-1; D: NA; length: 11; V: TRBV20-1; size: NA; CDR3: CSARQGTEAFF; DNA: TGCAGTGCTAGGCAGGGCACTGAAGCTTTCTTT
J: TRBJ2-3; D: TRBD1; length: 13; V: TRBV27; size: once; CDR3: CASSLDRADTQYF; DNA: TGTGCCAGCAGTTTGGACAGGGCCGATACGCAGTATTTT
J: TRBJ1-4; D: TRBD1; length: 19; V: TRBV27; size: NA; CDR3: CASSLGSGTGLGANEKLFF; DNA: TGTGCCAGCAGTTTAGGGTCGGGGACAGGGCTGGGGGCTAATGAAAAACTGTTTTTT
J: TRBJ2-7; D: TRBD2; length: 14; V: TRBV5-4; size: NA; CDR3: CASSLAGGGYEQYF; DNA: TGTGCCAGCAGCTTGGCGGGGGGGGGCTACGAGCAGTACTTC
J: TRBJ2-7; D: NA; length: 14; V: TRBV9; size: NA; CDR3: CASSAGDGSYEQYF; DNA: TGTGCCAGCAGCGCGGGGGACGGATCCTACGAGCAGTACTTC
J: TRBJ2-3; D: TRBD2; length: 16; V: TRBV19; size: few; CDR3: CASSNQAGGPLDTQYF; DNA: TGTGCCAGTAGTAACCAAGCGGGGGGTCCCCTAGATACGCAGTATTTT
J: TRBJ1-2; D: NA; length: 15; V: TRBV28; size: NA; CDR3: CASSLFRGANYGYTF; DNA: TGTGCCAGCAGTTTGTTCCGGGGGGCGAACTATGGCTACACCTTC
J: TRBJ1-1; D: NA; length: 15; V: TRBV5-1; size: NA; CDR3: CASSPGDFGGTEAFF; DNA: TGCGCCAGCAGCCCCGGGGACTTTGGCGGCACTGAAGCTTTCTTT
J: TRBJ1-2; D: TRBD1; length: 16; V: TRBV5-1; size: NA; CDR3: CASSAQETRGVRGYTF; DNA: TGCGCCAGCAGCGCACAAGAGACCAGGGGGGTAAGGGGCTACACCTTC
J: TRBJ2-5; D: NA; length: 13; V: TRBV29-1; size: NA; CDR3: CSVGGEVGETQYF; DNA: TGCAGCGTTGGAGGGGAGGTGGGGGAGACCCAGTACTTC
J: TRBJ1-5; D: NA; length: 13; V: TRBV19; size: few; CDR3: CASAGALNQPQHF; DNA: TGTGCCAGTGCGGGGGCCCTGAATCAGCCCCAGCATTTT
J: TRBJ2-7; D: NA; length: 13; V: TRBV28; size: NA; CDR3: CASSAGGAYEQYF; DNA: TGTGCCAGCAGCGCCGGGGGAGCCTACGAGCAGTACTTC